Listed here are 10 T cell receptor beta chains from one sample, sequenced in a study of glioma-infiltrating T cells. TCR alpha and beta CDR3 regions were amplified from RNA using iRepertoire nested multiplex PCR. One entry per CDR3 protein results from TCRdb running MiXCR on the multiplex PCR reads. Of approximately 88,000 distinct CDR3 sequences detected, 20% to 25% appear once; the ten largest clones hold about 6.7%. Sequenced: glioma tissue, nonneoplastic brain tissue, or PBMCs (not recorded which). The origin of the receptors is a human donor with low-grade glioma or glioblastoma, undergoing nonglioma brain surgery, or in good health (not recorded which).

With regard to this clonotype: Mismatch with germline at one junction end may stem from a read error. The CDR3 spells CSASTGRTDTQYF. CDR3 sequence (DNA): TGCAGCGCTAGCACAGGGAGAACAGATACGCAGTATTTT. The chain combines TRBV20-1 with TRBJ2-3, with a tentative D call TRBD1 (6 bases). Germline V gives CDR1 DFQATT, CDR2 SNEGSKA (reference sequence). The CDR3 consists of 13 residues.

This sequence joins TRBV6-9 and TRBJ1-1; possible D gene TRBD1, 5 bases. The CDR3 covers 15 residues. Trimming left V 3 bases short and J 0 bases short, with 11 bases between. Germline lookup yields CDR1 MNHGY and CDR2 SVAAGI. The CDR3 DNA is TGTGCCAGCAGTTACCGGGGGACCATGAACACTGAAGCTTTCTTT. This gives the protein CASSYRGTMNTEAFF.

V usage is TRBV19 and J usage is TRBJ2-1, with TRBD2 matching 10 bases. Germline-derived CDR1 and CDR2 are LNHDA and SQIVND (reference sequence). With 6 bases clipped from V and 5 bases from J, the junction kept 13 bases outside the gene matches. The CDR3 consists of 17 residues. DNA of the CDR3: TGTGCCAGTAGAACTCTAGCGGGAGTCCCCCTAAACAATGAGCAGTTCTTC. Translated, it gives CASRTLAGVPLNNEQFF.

The sample holds many counts of this clonotype. The chain employs TRBV20-1 and TRBJ2-1, with 11 bases identical to TRBD2. Per the germline V gene, CDR1 is DFQATT and CDR2 is SNEGSKA (reference sequence). The CDR3 sequence is 15 residues long. V was clipped by 6 bases and J by 10 bases; unmatched bases: 14. CDR3 residues: CSAMTILAGVQEQFF. The CDR3 bases are TGCAGTGCCATGACTATACTAGCGGGAGTGCAGGAGCAGTTCTTC.

The sample holds many counts of this clonotype. The rearrangement uses TRBV6-1 and TRBJ1-4; perhaps TRBD1 as D (5 bases). This CDR3 comprises 14 residues. CDR1 MNHNS and CDR2 SASEGT come from the germline V gene. Between the trimmed V and J ends, which lost 6 bases and 8 bases, there was a span of 16 bases. The CDR3 spells CASRDYTGREKLFF. The CDR3 region has the DNA TGTGCCAGCAGGGATTATACAGGTCGCGAAAAACTGTTTTTT.

This clonotype has at least ten counts. J is TRBJ2-1 and V is TRBV20-1, with 9 bases that match TRBD1. V dropped 5 bases and J dropped 4; count of bases not matched to a gene: 9. The CDR3 consists of 15 residues. Germline assignment: CDR1 DFQATT and CDR2 SNEGSKA (reference sequence). CDR3 residues: CSAPPGTGKYNEQFF. The CDR3, as DNA: TGCAGTGCTCCACCTGGGACAGGGAAATACAATGAGCAGTTCTTC.

This clonotype came up many times. The chain links TRBV29-1 to TRBJ1-1, with D hard to call. The germline V gene has CDR1 SQVTM and CDR2 ANQGSEA. The CDR3 contains 13 residues. Trimming cost V 4 bases and J 0 bases, with 9 bases left between them. In DNA form, the CDR3 reads TGCAGCGTTGCCTATTCACTGAACACTGAAGCTTTCTTT. Protein sequence: CSVAYSLNTEAFF. The complete variable domain, with remaining parts taken from reference TRBV29-1 and TRBJ1-1, reads SAVISQKPSRDICQRGTSLTIQCQVDSQVTMMFWYRQQPGQSLTLIATANQGSEATYESGFVIDKFPISRPNLTFSTLTVSNMSPEDSSIYLCSVAYSLNTEAFFGQGTRLTVV.

A few counts support this clonotype. The chain uses TRBV5-4 and TRBJ2-1; D remains ambiguous. The ends were cut back, 4 bases at V and 6 bases at J, with 20 bases in the middle. Germline V CDR1 and CDR2: SGHNT, YYREEE (reference sequence). The CDR3 length is 16 residues. For the CDR3, the DNA is TGTGCCAGCAGCAACCCGGGCCTCCAAATCCGCAATGAGCAGTTCTTC. Protein sequence: CASSNPGLQIRNEQFF.

About this clonotype itself: This may come from a read error, since a much larger clone is one base off. The V call is TRBV4-2, the J call TRBJ2-3, with 9 positions matching TRBD1. Looked up from germline, CDR1 is LGHNA and CDR2 is YNFKEQ. The CDR3 consists of 19 residues. V lost 2 bases, J lost 2 bases, and 14 bases stayed unmatched. CDR3 coding DNA: TGTGCCAGCAGCCAACTAAGGGGCGGGACAGGGACCTCCACAGATACGCAGTATTTT. This translates into CASSQLRGGTGTSTDTQYF.

This chain uses TRBV6-1 with TRBJ1-2, with 8 bases identical to TRBD1. Germline V gene data show CDR1 as MNHNS and CDR2 as SASEGT. The junction had 8 bases not matched to a gene; V was cut back by 5 bases and J by 9 bases. The CDR3 is made up of 13 amino acids. This CDR3 reads CASSNGQGKSYTF. CDR3 nucleotides: TGTGCCAGCAGTAACGGACAGGGAAAGAGCTACACCTTC.